One sample yielded the 30 T cell receptor beta chains listed below, sequenced in a study of shared clonotypes between healthy human individuals. Assay: immunoSEQ multiplex PCR; the TCRdb copy retains only in-frame clones and omits some. The data show about 2 million clones, 85% to 95% seen once. The sequenced sample consisted of naive CD4+ T cells sorted from blood. As for subset: CD45RA+ positively selected. Source of these receptors: a man in his late teens or twenties in good health.

This chain links TRBV10-1 with TRBJ2-3; D remains unclear. This CDR3 is 15 amino acids long. The ends were cut back, 2 bases at V and 0 bases at J, with 9 bases in the middle. Germline V gene data show CDR1 as WNHNN and CDR2 as SYGVQD (reference sequence). The DNA for the CDR3 is TGCGCCAGCAGTGAGCGTCCTTCTAGCACAGATACGCAGTATTTT. It specifies CASSERPSSTDTQYF.

The chain links TRBV2 to TRBJ2-7, with D tentatively TRBD2 (7 bases). The CDR3 runs 15 residues. Between the trimmed V and J ends, which lost 3 bases and 0 bases, there was a span of 12 bases. From germline, CDR1 is SNHLY and CDR2 FYNNEI. CDR3 protein: CASSDRRGGSYEQYF. The CDR3 DNA sequence: TGTGCCAGCAGTGACCGAAGGGGGGGCTCCTACGAGCAGTACTTC.

The V gene is TRBV9, the J gene TRBJ2-2, with 12 bases aligning to TRBD2. The V and J ends lost 3 bases and 3 bases, in that order; junction bases with no gene match: 9. CDR3 size: 18 residues. Germline lookup yields CDR1 SGDLS and CDR2 YYNGEE. The CDR3 here is CASSAGLAGRKDTGELFF. Written as DNA, the CDR3 is TGTGCCAGCAGCGCAGGACTAGCGGGACGAAAAGACACCGGGGAGCTGTTTTTT.

In this sample, this clone turned up once. CDR3 nucleotides: TGCAGCGTTGTAAGGGTCGGGGACACTGAAGCTTTCTTT. As protein: CSVVRVGDTEAFF. The rearrangement uses TRBV29-1 and TRBJ1-1; D gene unclear. The length of the CDR3 is 13 residues. Trimming pared 4 bases from V and 3 bases from J, leaving 12 bases between. Looked up from germline, CDR1 is SQVTM and CDR2 is ANQGSEA.

This sequence joins TRBV27 and TRBJ1-1, with TRBD1 matching over 9 bases. Looked up from germline, CDR1 is MNHEY and CDR2 is SMNVEV (reference sequence). Trimming cost V 5 bases and J 6 bases; bases outside gene matches: 7. This CDR3 contains 14 residues. The CDR3 loop reads CASSPRQGGAEAFF. The CDR3 nucleotides read TGTGCCAGCAGTCCACGACAGGGGGGGGCTGAAGCTTTCTTT.

This clone was picked up one time. The chain couples TRBV28 to TRBJ1-1; 10 nucleotides agree with TRBD1. The CDR3 is 15 residues long. Unmatched junction bases numbered 5, after V lost 6 bases and J lost 1 base. Germline V gene data show CDR1 as MDHEN and CDR2 as SYDVKM. CDR3 nucleotides: TGTGCCAGCAGCACCAGGACAGGGGGGAACACTGAAGCTTTCTTT. Its translation is CASSTRTGGNTEAFF.

This rearrangement joins TRBV28 to TRBJ2-1; 11 bases match TRBD1. With 1 base clipped from V and 6 bases from J, the junction kept 8 bases outside the gene matches. CDR3 size: 17 residues. CDR1 and CDR2 (germline): MDHEN, SYDVKM. The CDR3 bases are TGTGCCAGCAGTTTATCACCCGGGACAGGGGGAAGCAATGAGCAGTTCTTC. Protein sequence: CASSLSPGTGGSNEQFF.

V usage is TRBV9 and J usage is TRBJ1-1; no firm D call. Germline CDR1 reads SGDLS; CDR2 reads YYNGEE. The V end lost 3 bases, the J end lost 3 bases, and 9 bases lay between the germline ends. The CDR3 spans 13 residues. CDR3 nucleotide sequence: TGTGCCAGCAGCGCTGACACGGACACTGAAGCTTTCTTT. Protein: CASSADTDTEAFF.

This chain uses TRBV18 with TRBJ1-1; D is possibly TRBD1 (5 bases). Per germline, CDR1 KGHSH and CDR2 LQKENI. The CDR3 loop spans 13 amino acids. Trimming pared 4 bases from V and 4 bases from J, leaving 10 bases between. This CDR3 is CASSQGRPTEAFF. The CDR3 region has the DNA TGTGCCAGCTCACAGGGACGGCCCACTGAAGCTTTCTTT.

The chain has TRBV5-4 and TRBJ2-1, with 9 bases that match TRBD1. The ends lost 6 bases at V and 0 bases at J; junction bases unmatched: 10. This CDR3 is 17 amino acids long. Germline values: CDR1 SGHNT, CDR2 YYREEE (reference sequence). The CDR3 sequence: CASTLGGQGISYNEQFF. CDR3 DNA sequence: TGTGCCAGCACCCTGGGGGGACAGGGCATCTCCTACAATGAGCAGTTCTTC.

The chain uses TRBV19 and TRBJ1-2; TRBD1 agrees at 7 bases. This CDR3 has 14 amino acids. CDR1 is LNHDA, CDR2 SQIVND, per germline (reference sequence). The trim removed 7 bases at V and 3 bases at J, leaving 8 bases unmatched. Here the CDR3 reads CASNRQGVDYGYTF. The CDR3 DNA reads as TGTGCCAGTAATCGCCAGGGGGTGGACTATGGCTACACCTTC.

The chain is built from TRBV19 and TRBJ1-6; unclear D gene. The CDR3 extends over 14 amino acids. The germline gives CDR1 LNHDA, CDR2 SQIVND (reference sequence). V shed 0 bases and J shed 9 bases, with 9 bases lying between them. The CDR3 coding sequence is TGTGCCAGTAGTATAGAGCGGTTTCGTTCACCCCTCCACTTT. Protein sequence: CASSIERFRSPLHF.

Remarks on this clone: The sample contains more than one DNA sequence encoding this CDR3. This chain joins TRBV18 and TRBJ2-7; TRBD1 is a possible D gene (5 bases). In germline, CDR1 is KGHSH, CDR2 LQKENI. This CDR3 has 14 amino acids. The V and J ends lost 2 bases and 4 bases respectively, with 12 bases between them. CDR3 amino acids: CASSPGRQGYEQYF. The CDR3 DNA sequence: TGTGCCAGCTCACCAGGCAGGCAGGGTTACGAGCAGTACTTC.

The J gene is TRBJ2-1, the V gene TRBV2; TRBD1 or TRBD2 may be the D gene (6 bases each). With 1 base removed from V and 8 bases from J, the gap between germline ends came to 18 bases. In germline, CDR1 is SNHLY, CDR2 FYNNEI. This CDR3 comprises 16 residues. CDR3 sequence: CASSEVGRGGGHEQFF. In nucleotides, the CDR3 is TGTGCCAGCAGTGAAGTAGGTAGAGGAGGGGGGCATGAGCAGTTCTTC.

CDR3 in amino acids: CASLRNRGETQYF. The CDR3 coding sequence is TGTGCCAGCCTGCGTAATCGGGGCGAGACCCAGTACTTC. The chain joins TRBV6-1 to TRBJ2-5; either TRBD1 or TRBD2 may supply D (5 bases each). This CDR3 region has 13 residues. V lost 8 bases to trimming and J lost 5 bases, with 15 bases between them. From germline, CDR1 is MNHNS and CDR2 SASEGT.

CDR3 bases: TGTGCCAGCAGCTGGCTAGTCGGCACCGGGGAGCTGTTTTTT. The encoded protein is CASSWLVGTGELFF. The rearrangement links TRBV7-2 to TRBJ2-2; no firm D call. This CDR3 contains 14 residues. The germline V gene encodes CDR1 SGHTA and CDR2 FQGNSA. Between the trimmed V and J ends, which lost 4 bases and 4 bases, there was a span of 10 bases.

V and J are TRBV27 and TRBJ2-7; no reliable D call. Trimming took 3 bases from V and 6 from J, leaving 15 bases between them. The CDR3 is made up of 14 amino acids. CDR1 and CDR2 (germline): MNHEY, SMNVEV (reference sequence). The CDR3 DNA follows: TGTGCCAGCAGTTTGTTTCAGGACCCCCTCGAGCAGTACTTC. Translating it yields CASSLFQDPLEQYF.

The chain joins TRBV5-4 to TRBJ2-3; 15 bases match TRBD2. Germline CDR1 SGHNT, CDR2 YYREEE (reference sequence). The CDR3 runs 18 residues. Trimming removed 4 bases from V and 3 bases from J; junction bases left unmatched: 9. CDR3 in DNA: TGTGCCAGCAGCGGCAGGACTAGCGGGGGGGCCATAACAGATACGCAGTATTTT. Its protein is CASSGRTSGGAITDTQYF.

This clone was seen once. The gene calls are TRBV29-1 and TRBJ2-7, with D possibly being TRBD2 (5 bases). Germline CDR1 reads SQVTM; CDR2 reads ANQGSEA. V was shortened by 3 bases and J by 1 base, with 10 bases between the two germline ends. The CDR3 spans 13 residues. CDR3 amino acids: CSVDLEESYEQYF. For the CDR3, the DNA is TGCAGCGTTGATCTGGAGGAGTCCTACGAGCAGTACTTC.

V gene TRBV28 combines with J gene TRBJ2-7, with D perhaps being TRBD1 or TRBD2 (5 bases each). Germline CDR1 and CDR2: MDHEN and SYDVKM. This CDR3 spans 15 amino acids. V was cut by 5 bases and J by 3 bases, with 17 bases left in between. The CDR3 is CASSAGTTRHYEQYF. CDR3 bases: TGTGCCAGCAGTGCAGGGACCACCCGACACTACGAGCAGTACTTC.

The chain combines TRBV6-1 with TRBJ2-3; 10 bases map to TRBD2. Germline V gives CDR1 MNHNS, CDR2 SASEGT. CDR3 length: 15 amino acids. Trimming at V came to 4 bases and at J to 1 base, leaving 2 bases not matched to a gene. This CDR3 reads CASSAGLARTDTQYF. For the CDR3, the DNA is TGTGCCAGCAGTGCGGGACTAGCGCGCACAGATACGCAGTATTTT.

The chain couples TRBV7-2 to TRBJ2-1, with TRBD2 identical over 8 bases. V was pared by 1 base and J by 9 bases, with 5 bases of the junction left unmatched. The CDR3 has 14 residues. Germline-derived CDR1 and CDR2 are SGHTA and FQGNSA. The CDR3 loop is CASSLGTSLGEQFF. The CDR3, as DNA: TGTGCCAGCAGCTTAGGGACTAGCCTCGGTGAGCAGTTCTTC. Supplemented by reference TRBV7-2 and TRBJ2-1, the full variable domain reads GAGVSQSPSNKVTEKGKDVELRCDPISGHTALYWYRQSLGQGLEFLIYFQGNSAPDKSGLPSDRFSAERTGGSVSTLTIQRTQQEDSAVYLCASSLGTSLGEQFFGPGTRLTVL.

This clone was seen a single time. The chain uses TRBV6-1 and TRBJ2-1, with a possible D match to TRBD2 (7 bases). The V gene lost 6 bases and the J gene lost 4 bases, with 13 bases spanning the gap. Looked up from germline, CDR1 is MNHNS and CDR2 is SASEGT. The CDR3 loop spans 14 amino acids. The DNA of the CDR3 is TGTGCCAGCAGCAAAGGGGGAGGGTACAATGAGCAGTTCTTC. It specifies CASSKGGGYNEQFF.

A remark on this clone: The same CDR3 is also encoded by other DNA sequences in this sample. The chain links TRBV7-2 to TRBJ1-4; weak D call: TRBD1 (5 bases). The ends were cut back, 2 bases at V and 8 bases at J, with 12 bases in the middle. Germline V lookup: CDR1 SGHTA, CDR2 FQGNSA. The CDR3 loop spans 14 amino acids. The CDR3 nucleotides are TGTGCCAGCAGCTTAATGGGGGGGAGAGAAAAACTGTTTTTT. Translation: CASSLMGGREKLFF.

The chain uses TRBV2 and TRBJ2-7, with TRBD1 matching over 7 bases. Trimming cost V 9 bases and J 3 bases; bases outside gene matches: 5. Germline V CDR1 and CDR2: SNHLY, FYNNEI. This CDR3 has 12 amino acids. CDR3 nucleotides: TGTGCCAGGTCCCGGGACAGCTACGAGCAGTACTTC. The encoded protein is CARSRDSYEQYF.

J is TRBJ2-1 and V is TRBV30, with 7 bases that match TRBD1. The CDR3 covers 16 residues. The V gene end was trimmed by 3 bases and the J gene end by 4 bases; junction bases not matched to a gene: 12. Germline CDR1 reads GTSNPN; CDR2 reads SVGIG (reference sequence). CDR3 amino acids: CAWRDKPGQPYNEQFF. The CDR3 region has the DNA TGTGCCTGGAGAGACAAACCGGGACAGCCTTACAATGAGCAGTTCTTC.

The CDR3 sequence is CASSLTGGGYGYTF. The CDR3 DNA is TGTGCCAGCAGTCTAACAGGGGGGGGCTATGGCTACACCTTC. The gene calls are TRBV6-5 and TRBJ1-2, with TRBD1 matching 8 bases. The CDR3 runs to 14 residues. CDR1 and CDR2 (germline): MNHEY, SVGAGI. The V and J ends lost 5 bases and 4 bases, in that order; junction bases with no gene match: 6.

V usage is TRBV7-2 and J usage is TRBJ1-5, with a possible D match to TRBD1 (6 bases). Germline V gives CDR1 SGHTA, CDR2 FQGNSA. The length of the CDR3 is 17 residues. V lost 4 bases to trimming and J lost 2 bases, with 18 bases between them. CDR3 nucleotide sequence: TGTGCCAGCAGCTCATACTACAGGGAGATTGGCAATCAGCCCCAGCATTTT. This encodes CASSSYYREIGNQPQHF.

The CDR3, as DNA: TGTGCCAGCAGCCAACGAGGGACAGGGGTGCGAGAGCAGTACTTC. The encoded protein is CASSQRGTGVREQYF. The gene calls are TRBV7-9 and TRBJ2-7, with 10 bases aligning to TRBD1. This CDR3 is built from 15 residues. With V trimmed by 5 bases and J by 7 bases, 11 bases remained unmatched. The V gene's germline CDR1 is SEHNR and CDR2 FQNEAQ (reference sequence).

The V and J genes are TRBV5-1 and TRBJ2-5, with D possibly called TRBD1 or TRBD2 (5 bases each). V was clipped by 6 bases and J by 2 bases, with 11 bases between them. Per the germline V gene, CDR1 is SGHRS and CDR2 is YFSETQ. The CDR3 is 13 residues long. The chain's CDR3 is CASTKGPQETQYF. DNA of the CDR3: TGCGCCAGCACCAAGGGACCACAAGAGACCCAGTACTTC.